Listed below are T cell receptor beta chains from one sample, sequenced in a study of blood T cells in healthy people across ages. MiXCR, run by TCRdb on the 5' RACE reads, gives a single entry per CDR3 protein. Found here are some 1.4 million distinct CDR3 sequences, around 42% of them singletons; the top ten hold under 8%. The sample taken for sequencing was blood. Receptors were obtained from a woman in her late teens or twenties in good health. CDR3s include the opening cysteine and the closing phenylalanine or tryptophan. Each record gives: clone size, V gene, J gene, D gene, CDR3 protein, CDR3 DNA. The D gene is left open where the match is weak. Expanded clones are given a class, and other clones once, few, many or no size at all.

>NA|TRBV28|TRBJ1-5|NA
CASSLGTGTTQPQHF
TGTGCCAGCAGTTTGGGAACAGGGACGACTCAGCCCCAGCATTTT
>many|TRBV4-1|TRBJ2-1|TRBD2
CASSPGLNSYNEQFF
TGCGCCAGCAGCCCGGGACTAAACTCCTACAATGAGCAGTTCTTC
>NA|TRBV5-1|TRBJ2-7|TRBD2
CASSLGLADHNEQYF
TGCGCCAGCAGCTTGGGACTAGCGGACCACAATGAGCAGTACTTC
>NA|TRBV20-1|TRBJ2-1|NA
CSASLAVRVYNEQFF
TGCAGTGCCAGCCTGGCCGTCAGGGTTTACAATGAGCAGTTCTTC
>NA|TRBV6-5|TRBJ2-5|NA
CASSYSEGPETQYF
TGTGCCAGCAGTTACTCCGAGGGACCGGAGACCCAGTACTTC
>NA|TRBV6-1|TRBJ2-3|TRBD1
CASSAHRGRDTQYF
TGTGCCAGCAGTGCGCACAGGGGAAGAGATACGCAGTATTTT
>NA|TRBV7-9|TRBJ1-4|NA
CASSLLNFLGEKLFF
TGTGCCAGCAGCTTACTGAACTTTTTAGGGGAAAAACTGTTTTTT
>few|TRBV20-1|TRBJ2-4|NA
CSAPSGTIQYF
TGCAGTGCTCCCAGTGGGACCATTCAGTACTTC
>few|TRBV3-1|TRBJ2-7|TRBD2
CASQNTRTSGYEQYF
TGTGCCAGCCAAAATACCCGGACTAGCGGCTACGAGCAGTACTTC
>NA|TRBV27|TRBJ1-1|NA
CASSSPTGGRKEAFF
TGTGCCAGCAGTTCTCCTACCGGCGGAAGGAAAGAAGCTTTCTTT
>few|TRBV29-1|TRBJ2-7|NA
CSVGWQGGEQYF
TGCAGCGTTGGTTGGCAGGGGGGTGAGCAGTACTTC
>NA|TRBV20-1|TRBJ2-3|NA
CSAVRVATSTDTQYF
TGCAGTGCTGTGAGAGTAGCGACTAGCACAGATACGCAGTATTTT
>NA|TRBV28|TRBJ2-3|NA
CASSLSKDSPWVADTQYF
TGTGCCAGCAGTTTGAGTAAGGACTCCCCATGGGTCGCAGATACGCAGTATTTT
>NA|TRBV7-9|TRBJ2-3|NA
CASYLGVSTDTQYF
TGTGCCAGTTATTTAGGGGTCTCCACAGATACGCAGTATTTT
>NA|TRBV20-1|TRBJ2-1|TRBD2
CSARPGLAGGKSSYNEQFF
TGCAGTGCTAGGCCGGGACTAGCGGGAGGAAAGAGCTCCTACAATGAGCAGTTCTTC
>few|TRBV11-2|TRBJ1-2|NA
CASSRGVVWGYTF
TGTGCCAGCAGCCGGGGGGTTGTCTGGGGCTACACCTTC
>NA|TRBV7-9|TRBJ2-5|NA
CAGSLWGEETQYF
TGTGCCGGCAGCTTATGGGGCGAAGAGACCCAGTACTTC
>NA|TRBV5-1|TRBJ2-1|NA
CASSLGAGQASYNEQFF
TGCGCCAGCAGCTTGGGGGCAGGACAAGCATCCTACAATGAGCAGTTCTTC
>NA|TRBV12-5|TRBJ2-4|NA
CASLPSPKDSTLAKNIQYF
TGTGCTAGTCTCCCCTCGCCAAAGGACAGCACATTAGCCAAAAACATTCAGTACTTC
>NA|TRBV29-1|TRBJ2-7|TRBD2
CSVEVGFSGRMAYEQYF
TGCAGCGTTGAGGTCGGATTTAGCGGGAGAATGGCCTACGAGCAGTACTTC
>few|TRBV24-1|TRBJ2-1|NA
CATSDREQFF
TGTGCCACCAGTGACAGGGAGCAGTTCTTC
>few|TRBV12-3/TRBV12-4|TRBJ1-6|NA
CASSFARYNSPLHF
TGTGCCAGCAGTTTTGCCCGATATAATTCACCCCTCCACTTT
>NA|TRBV6-5|TRBJ2-7|NA
CASRDPFSYEQYF
TGTGCCAGCAGGGACCCGTTCTCCTACGAGCAGTACTTC
>few|TRBV7-9|TRBJ2-7|TRBD2
CASSPEKREGTYEQYF
TGTGCCAGCAGTCCCGAAAAGCGGGAGGGTACCTACGAGCAGTACTTC
>few|TRBV15|TRBJ1-2|NA
CATSRDLSTVYGYTF
TGTGCCACCAGCAGAGATTTATCGACAGTGTATGGCTACACCTTC
>NA|TRBV2|TRBJ2-2|NA
CASRADSNTGELFF
TGTGCCAGCAGGGCCGACTCGAACACCGGGGAGCTGTTTTTT
>many|TRBV5-1|TRBJ1-5|TRBD1
CASSWGQGQPQHF
TGCGCCAGCAGCTGGGGACAGGGGCAGCCCCAGCATTTT
>few|TRBV6-5|TRBJ2-3|NA
CASSTGRVTDTDTQYF
TGTGCCAGCAGCACTGGACGGGTAACAGACACAGATACGCAGTATTTT
>few|TRBV29-1|TRBJ2-7|NA
CSARQAYEQYF
TGCAGCGCCCGACAGGCCTACGAGCAGTACTTC
>NA|TRBV12-3/TRBV12-4|TRBJ2-1|TRBD2
CASNYGRISYNEQFF
TGTGCCAGCAACTACGGGAGGATCTCCTACAATGAGCAGTTCTTC
>NA|TRBV20-1|TRBJ2-7|TRBD1
CSARLGDRDHEQYF
TGCAGTGCTAGACTGGGGGACAGGGACCACGAGCAGTACTTC
>many|TRBV29-1|TRBJ1-2|NA
CSVLTGTPYGYTF
TGCAGCGTCCTTACAGGGACCCCCTATGGCTACACCTTC
>few|TRBV6-1|TRBJ1-5|NA
CASSEATGGSNQPQHF
TGTGCCAGCAGTGAAGCGACAGGCGGCAGCAATCAGCCCCAGCATTTT
>few|TRBV7-9|TRBJ1-1|NA
CASSLGTNPEAFF
TGTGCCAGCAGCTTAGGGACAAACCCTGAAGCTTTCTTT
>many|TRBV2|TRBJ2-3|TRBD1
CASNRGRRDTQYF
TGTGCCAGCAACAGGGGGCGGCGGGATACGCAGTATTTT
>few|TRBV11-2|TRBJ2-5|NA
CASSLAGGASQETQYF
TGTGCCAGCAGCTTAGCGGGTGGGGCTAGCCAAGAGACCCAGTACTTC
>NA|TRBV3-1|TRBJ2-5|NA
CASSQEGGPSVPTLQQYF
TGTGCCAGCAGCCAAGAGGGTGGGCCTAGCGTACCTACGTTGCAGCAGTACTTC
>few|TRBV6-6|TRBJ1-2|TRBD1
CASTRQGSDYGYTF
TGTGCCAGCACCCGACAGGGGTCGGACTATGGCTACACCTTC
>once|TRBV5-1|TRBJ2-2|NA
CASTPWGQANTGELFF
TGCGCCAGCACCCCGTGGGGCCAGGCGAACACCGGGGAGCTGTTTTTT
>NA|TRBV12-3/TRBV12-4|TRBJ2-5|NA
CASSPRMETQYF
TGTGCCAGCAGTCCCCGGATGGAGACCCAGTACTTC
>NA|TRBV29-1|TRBJ2-1|NA
CSVDGNNEQFF
TGCAGCGTTGATGGGAACAATGAGCAGTTCTTC
>NA|TRBV20-1|TRBJ2-5|NA
CGARGAQETQYF
TGCGGTGCCCGGGGGGCTCAAGAGACCCAGTACTTC
>many|TRBV4-1|TRBJ2-5|NA
CASSLSYLQGIQETQYF
TGCGCCAGCAGCCTGAGCTACCTACAGGGTATCCAAGAGACCCAGTACTTC
>NA|TRBV20-1|TRBJ2-7|NA
CSAPGESSYEQYF
TGCAGTGCTCCAGGGGAAAGCTCCTACGAGCAGTACTTC
>few|TRBV5-1|TRBJ2-2|NA
CASTDDPTGIGELFF
TGCGCCAGCACCGACGACCCAACAGGAATCGGGGAGCTGTTTTTT
>NA|TRBV20-1|TRBJ1-1|NA
CSARGWDLNTEAFF
TGCAGTGCTAGAGGGTGGGATCTGAACACTGAAGCTTTCTTT
>NA|TRBV20-1|TRBJ2-3|NA
CSARTPADTQYF
TGCAGTGCCCGTACTCCTGCAGATACGCAGTATTTT
>few|TRBV7-9|TRBJ1-2|NA
CASSPLHNYGYTF
TGTGCCAGCAGCCCACTACACAACTATGGCTACACCTTC